The TCR beta chain under discussion was sequenced for a study of shared clonotypes between healthy human individuals. The CDR3 runs to 16 residues. Looked up from germline, CDR1 is MDHEN and CDR2 is SYDVKM. J gave up 6 bases and V 4 bases, and 10 bases lay outside the gene matches. Every contributor of samples was a Caucasian grown-up residing in Nashville, Tennessee. Into CD45RA+ naive and CD45RA-negative memory subsets, the CD4+ cells were split. TCRdb's table, derived via immunoSEQ multiplex PCR, lists solely in-frame clones and lacks some. The table shows a few million clones, with over 85% occurring only once. This clone was counted once. Its antigen is not identified. Overall study findings and caveats: It was expected that sequencing depth would affect clonotype sharing among donors. Estimated richness was generally greater in naive than memory subsets.

V and J are TRBV28 and TRBJ2-1, with 9 bases lining up with TRBD2. The sequence derives from a man aged 18 to 30 in good health. Some clones in this sample may be carry-over from other donors' samples. Sequencing was done on a sample of naive CD4+ T cells from PBMCs. Subset of the sample: CD45RA+ positively selected. As DNA, the CDR3 is TGTGCCAGCAGTTCTACCGCCGCGGGAGGGGCCAATGAGCAGTTCTTC. It codes for CASSSTAAGGANEQFF.